One sample yielded the 12 T cell receptor beta chains listed below, sequenced in a study of OX40 agonist ivuxolimab in advanced cancers. TCRdb keeps only in-frame clones here, not all; method: immunoSEQ multiplex PCR. The repertoire holds almost 90,000 clones, with around nine tenths as singletons. The sequencing used CD4+ or CD8+ T cells sorted from blood, collected in a trial of the OX40 agonist ivuxolimab. The receptor set was obtained from an adult with an advanced solid tumor such as melanoma, head and neck, liver or kidney cancer.

The genes are TRBV30 and TRBJ1-4, with 9 bases lining up with TRBD1. Germline values: CDR1 GTSNPN, CDR2 SVGIG (reference sequence). The length of the CDR3 is 16 residues. The J segment lost 6 bases and the V segment lost 2 bases, leaving 10 bases of the junction unmatched. The CDR3 here is CAWSSGTGYVDEKLFF. The CDR3 DNA reads as TGTGCCTGGAGTTCCGGGACAGGGTATGTGGATGAAAAACTGTTTTTT.

The chain uses TRBV6-1 and TRBJ1-2; TRBD1 agrees at 7 bases. The length of the CDR3 is 15 residues. Losses at the gene ends were 5 bases for V and 5 bases for J; bases not matched to a gene: 11. CDR1 is MNHNS and CDR2 is SASEGT in the germline V gene. The CDR3 is CASSKQTGSEYGYTF. As DNA, the CDR3 is TGTGCCAGCAGTAAGCAGACAGGGAGCGAATATGGCTACACCTTC.

The chain couples TRBV7-2 to TRBJ1-2; unclear D gene. V shed 1 base and J shed 4 bases, with 7 bases lying between them. The CDR3 contains 13 residues. Germline CDR1 is SGHTA and CDR2 is FQGNSA. The CDR3 loop is CASSLGYSYGYTF. DNA of the CDR3: TGTGCCAGCAGCTTAGGATACAGCTATGGCTACACCTTC.

V is TRBV6-5 and J is TRBJ2-7; D is unresolved. Trimming cost V 5 bases and J 4 bases, with 6 bases left between them. Germline lookup yields CDR1 MNHEY and CDR2 SVGAGI. This CDR3 spans 11 amino acids. CDR3 amino acids: CASSTLYEQYF. The CDR3 bases are TGTGCCAGCAGTACCCTATACGAGCAGTACTTC.

The rearrangement joins TRBV5-1 to TRBJ1-2; D uncertain. The germline V gene encodes CDR1 SGHRS and CDR2 YFSETQ. V was pared by 3 bases and J by 4 bases, with 10 bases between. This CDR3 contains 13 residues. CDR3 in amino acids: CASSSRGAYGYTF. CDR3 DNA: TGCGCCAGCAGCTCGAGAGGTGCCTATGGCTACACCTTC.

V gene TRBV5-1 combines with J gene TRBJ1-4, with D perhaps matching TRBD1 (6 bases). Looked up from germline, CDR1 is SGHRS and CDR2 is YFSETQ. The V gene lost 4 bases and the J gene lost 4 bases, with 17 bases spanning the gap. The CDR3 length is 16 residues. CDR3 loop: CASSPSPGADNEKLFF. The CDR3 nucleotides are TGCGCCAGCAGCCCCTCTCCGGGGGCAGATAATGAAAAACTGTTTTTT.

The chain carries TRBV10-3 and TRBJ2-5; D might be TRBD2 (6 bases). CDR3 size: 13 residues. Germline CDR1 is ENHRY and CDR2 is SYGVKD. Trimming removed 3 bases at V and 2 bases at J, with 7 bases between. In DNA form, the CDR3 reads TGTGCCATCAGTGATGGGGGGCAAGAGACCCAGTACTTC. Its protein is CAISDGGQETQYF.

The rearrangement uses TRBV11-3 and TRBJ2-3, with D unclear. The CDR3 extends over 15 amino acids. Trimming pared 0 bases from V and 2 bases from J, leaving 9 bases between. Looked up from germline, CDR1 is SGHNT and CDR2 is YENEEA. CDR3 DNA sequence: TGTGCCAGCAGCTTAGATCACGGGCCCACAGATACGCAGTATTTT. Translated: CASSLDHGPTDTQYF.

The chain couples TRBV19 to TRBJ2-6, with unresolved D. The CDR3 has 16 amino acids. V was pared by 3 bases and J by 0 bases, with 9 bases between. Germline V gene sequence: CDR1 LNHDA, CDR2 SQIVND (reference sequence). CDR3 in DNA: TGTGCCAGTAGTATTTGGGATTCCTCTGGGGCCAACGTCCTGACTTTC. This translates into CASSIWDSSGANVLTF.

The chain links TRBV6-1 to TRBJ1-3; D is possibly TRBD1 (5 bases). This CDR3 is built from 14 residues. Looked up from germline, CDR1 is MNHNS and CDR2 is SASEGT. V lost 7 bases and J 5 bases, leaving 15 bases between the germline ends. The CDR3 DNA sequence: TGTGCCAGCAACGAGGGACCTTCCCGAAACACCATATATTTT. Its protein product is CASNEGPSRNTIYF.

This clone was seen a handful of times. This sequence joins TRBV29-1 and TRBJ2-3; 7 bases fit TRBD2. V lost 6 bases to trimming and J lost 7 bases; unmatched junction nucleotides: 16. The CDR3 runs 15 residues. Germline CDR1 reads SQVTM; CDR2 reads ANQGSEA. The CDR3 DNA reads TGCAGCGTGGAACCATCCTCGGGAGGACCTTATACGCAGTATTTT. Translating gives CSVEPSSGGPYTQYF.

The CDR3 sequence: CASSSLAGVSYEQYF. The CDR3 bases are TGTGCCAGCAGTTCTCTCGCGGGAGTGAGCTACGAGCAGTACTTC. The J gene is TRBJ2-7, the V gene TRBV6-1; 7 nucleotides agree with TRBD2. CDR3 length equals 15 residues. Germline CDR1 reads MNHNS; CDR2 reads SASEGT. Losses at the gene ends were 5 bases for V and 3 bases for J; bases not matched to a gene: 10.